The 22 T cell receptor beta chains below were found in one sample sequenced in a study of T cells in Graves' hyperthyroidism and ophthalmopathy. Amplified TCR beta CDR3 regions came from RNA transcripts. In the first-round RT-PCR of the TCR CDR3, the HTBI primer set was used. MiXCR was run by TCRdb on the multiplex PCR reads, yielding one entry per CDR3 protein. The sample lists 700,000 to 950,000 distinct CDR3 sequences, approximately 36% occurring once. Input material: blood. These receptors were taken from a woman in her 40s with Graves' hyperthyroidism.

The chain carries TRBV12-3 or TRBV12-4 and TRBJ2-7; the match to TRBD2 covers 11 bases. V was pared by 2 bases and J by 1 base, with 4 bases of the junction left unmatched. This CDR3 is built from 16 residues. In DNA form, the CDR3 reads TGTGCCAGCAGTTTATATGGGACTAGCGGATCCTACGAGCAGTACTTC. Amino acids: CASSLYGTSGSYEQYF.

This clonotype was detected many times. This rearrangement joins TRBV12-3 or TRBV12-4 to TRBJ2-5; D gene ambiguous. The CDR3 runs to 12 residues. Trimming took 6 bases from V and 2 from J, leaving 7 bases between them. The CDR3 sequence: CASRIGQETQYF. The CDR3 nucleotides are TGTGCCAGCAGAATTGGACAAGAGACCCAGTACTTC.

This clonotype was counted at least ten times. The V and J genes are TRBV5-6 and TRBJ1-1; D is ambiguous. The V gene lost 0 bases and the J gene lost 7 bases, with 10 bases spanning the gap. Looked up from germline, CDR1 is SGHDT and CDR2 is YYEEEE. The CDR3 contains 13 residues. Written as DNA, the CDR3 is TGTGCCAGCAGCTTGGTATTCGAGTATGAAGCTTTCTTT. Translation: CASSLVFEYEAFF. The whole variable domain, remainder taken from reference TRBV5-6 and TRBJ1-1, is DAGVTQSPTHLIKTRGQQVTLRCSPKSGHDTVSWYQQALGQGPQFIFQYYEEEERQRGNFPDRFSGHQFPNYSSELNVNALLLGDSALYLCASSLVFEYEAFFGQGTRLTVV.

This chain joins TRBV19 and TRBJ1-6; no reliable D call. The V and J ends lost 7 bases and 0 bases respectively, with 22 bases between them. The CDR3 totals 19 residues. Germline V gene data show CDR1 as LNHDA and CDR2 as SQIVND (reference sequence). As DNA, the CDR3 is TGTGCCAGTACCAACGATCGGGCGGGCCAAAGCTCCTATAATTCACCCCTCCACTTT. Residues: CASTNDRAGQSSYNSPLHF.

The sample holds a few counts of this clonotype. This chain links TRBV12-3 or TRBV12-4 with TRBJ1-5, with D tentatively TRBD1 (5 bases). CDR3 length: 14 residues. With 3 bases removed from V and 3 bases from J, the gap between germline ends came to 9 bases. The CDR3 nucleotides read TGTGCCAGCAGTTTCGACAGAAACAATCAGCCCCAGCATTTT. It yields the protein CASSFDRNNQPQHF.

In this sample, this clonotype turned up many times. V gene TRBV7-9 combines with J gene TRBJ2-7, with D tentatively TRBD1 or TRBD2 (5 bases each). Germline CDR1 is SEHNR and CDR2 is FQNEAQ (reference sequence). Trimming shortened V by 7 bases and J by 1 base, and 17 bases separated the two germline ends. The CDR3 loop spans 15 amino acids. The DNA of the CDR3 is TGTGCCAGCATCAAAAACTTCGGGACGTCCTACGAGCAGTACTTC. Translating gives CASIKNFGTSYEQYF.

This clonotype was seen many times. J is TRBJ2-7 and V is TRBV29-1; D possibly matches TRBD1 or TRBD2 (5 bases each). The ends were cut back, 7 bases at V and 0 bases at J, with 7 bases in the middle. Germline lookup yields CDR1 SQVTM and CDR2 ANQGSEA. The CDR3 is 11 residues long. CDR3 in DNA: TGCAGCGGGGGGAACTCCTACGAGCAGTACTTC. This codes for CSGGNSYEQYF.

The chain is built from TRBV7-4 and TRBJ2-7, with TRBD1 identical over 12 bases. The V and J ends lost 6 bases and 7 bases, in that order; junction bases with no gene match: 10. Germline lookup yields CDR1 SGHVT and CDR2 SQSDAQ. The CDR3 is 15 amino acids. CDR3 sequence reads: CASRLRGQGAEEQYF. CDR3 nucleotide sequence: TGTGCCAGCAGGTTAAGGGGACAGGGGGCAGAAGAGCAGTACTTC.

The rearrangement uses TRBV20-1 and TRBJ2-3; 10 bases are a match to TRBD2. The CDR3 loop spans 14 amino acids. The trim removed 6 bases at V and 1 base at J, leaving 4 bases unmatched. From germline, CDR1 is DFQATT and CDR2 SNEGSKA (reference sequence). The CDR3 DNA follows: TGCAGTGCCACGGGACTAGCGCGCACAGATACGCAGTATTTT. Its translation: CSATGLARTDTQYF.

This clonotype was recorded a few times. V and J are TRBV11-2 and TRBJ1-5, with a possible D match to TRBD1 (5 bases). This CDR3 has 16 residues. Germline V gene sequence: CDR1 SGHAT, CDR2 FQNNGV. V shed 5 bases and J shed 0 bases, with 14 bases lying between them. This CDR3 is CASSAGTAHSNQPQHF. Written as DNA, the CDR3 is TGTGCCAGCAGCGCCGGGACGGCTCATAGCAATCAGCCCCAGCATTTT.

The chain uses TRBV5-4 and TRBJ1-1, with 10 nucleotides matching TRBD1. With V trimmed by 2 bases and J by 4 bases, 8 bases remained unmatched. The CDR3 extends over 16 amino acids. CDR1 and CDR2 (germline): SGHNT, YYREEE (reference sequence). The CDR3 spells CASSLGQGGVGTEAFF. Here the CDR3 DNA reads TGTGCCAGCAGCTTAGGACAGGGGGGTGTGGGCACTGAAGCTTTCTTT.

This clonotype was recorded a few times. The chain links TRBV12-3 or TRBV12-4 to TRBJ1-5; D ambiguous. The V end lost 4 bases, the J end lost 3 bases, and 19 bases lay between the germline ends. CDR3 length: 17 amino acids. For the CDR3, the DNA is TGTGCCAGCAGTTCGGAAACCTATGGGCCCTTCAATCAGCCCCAGCATTTT. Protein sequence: CASSSETYGPFNQPQHF.

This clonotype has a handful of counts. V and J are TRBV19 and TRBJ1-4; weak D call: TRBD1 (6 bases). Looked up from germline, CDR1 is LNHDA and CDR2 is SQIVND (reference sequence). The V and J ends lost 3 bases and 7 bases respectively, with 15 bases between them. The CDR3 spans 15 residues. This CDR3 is CASSIAGGLGEKLFF. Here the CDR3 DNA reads TGTGCCAGTAGTATTGCTGGGGGGCTCGGTGAAAAACTGTTTTTT.

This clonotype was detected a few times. DNA for the CDR3: TGCAGTGCCAGACCCCCTGGGACCGCGGACGAGCAGTACTTC. Protein product: CSARPPGTADEQYF. V gene TRBV20-1 combines with J gene TRBJ2-7, with D perhaps given as TRBD1 or TRBD2 (5 bases each). Deletions cut 6 bases from V and 5 bases from J, with 20 bases between. In germline, CDR1 is DFQATT, CDR2 SNEGSKA (reference sequence). The CDR3 is made up of 14 amino acids.

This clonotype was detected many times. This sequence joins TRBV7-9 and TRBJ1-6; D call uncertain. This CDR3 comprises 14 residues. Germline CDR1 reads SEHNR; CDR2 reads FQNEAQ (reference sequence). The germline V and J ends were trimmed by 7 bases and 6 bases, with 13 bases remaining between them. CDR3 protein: CASTDRDSNSPLHF. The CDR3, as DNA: TGTGCCAGCACTGATAGGGATAGTAATTCACCCCTCCACTTT.

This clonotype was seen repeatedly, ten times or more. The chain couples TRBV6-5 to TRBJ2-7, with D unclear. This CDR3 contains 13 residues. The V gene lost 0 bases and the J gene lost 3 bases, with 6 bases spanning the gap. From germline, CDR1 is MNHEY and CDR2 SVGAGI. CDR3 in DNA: TGTGCCAGCAGTTACTCGAGGCTCTACGAGCAGTACTTC. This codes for CASSYSRLYEQYF.

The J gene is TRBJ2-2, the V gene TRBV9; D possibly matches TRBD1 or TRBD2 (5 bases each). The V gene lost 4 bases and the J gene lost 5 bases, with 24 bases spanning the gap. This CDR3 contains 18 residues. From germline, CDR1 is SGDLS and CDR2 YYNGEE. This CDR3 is CASSLAGKDGTRTGELFF. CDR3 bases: TGTGCCAGCAGCTTGGCCGGAAAGGACGGGACGCGTACCGGGGAGCTGTTTTTT.

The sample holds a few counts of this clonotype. Here the CDR3 reads CASIQGREAFF. CDR3 bases: TGTGCCAGCATCCAGGGGCGAGAAGCTTTCTTT. The chain is built from TRBV2 and TRBJ1-1; D may be TRBD1 (6 bases). The CDR3 runs 11 residues. CDR1 is SNHLY and CDR2 is FYNNEI in the germline V gene. V lost 7 bases to trimming and J lost 8 bases, with 11 bases between them.

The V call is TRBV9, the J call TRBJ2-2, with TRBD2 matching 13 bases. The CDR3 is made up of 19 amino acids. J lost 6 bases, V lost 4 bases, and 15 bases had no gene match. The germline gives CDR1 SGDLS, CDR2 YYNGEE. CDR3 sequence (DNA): TGTGCCAGCAGCCCCGAGAGAACCGGACTAGCGGGAGACTCCGGGGAGCTGTTTTTT. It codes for CASSPERTGLAGDSGELFF.

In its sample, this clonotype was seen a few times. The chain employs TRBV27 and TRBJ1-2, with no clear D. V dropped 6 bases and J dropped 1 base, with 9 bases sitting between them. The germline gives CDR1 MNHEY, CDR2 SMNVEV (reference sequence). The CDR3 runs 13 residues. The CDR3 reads CASSVFDNYGYTF. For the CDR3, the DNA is TGTGCCAGCAGCGTTTTCGATAACTATGGCTACACCTTC.

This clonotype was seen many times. The CDR3 region has the DNA TGCAGTGCTGCGACAGGGGGAACGTCTGGGGCCAACGTCCTGACTTTC. Amino acid sequence: CSAATGGTSGANVLTF. V gene TRBV20-1 combines with J gene TRBJ2-6; 9 positions match TRBD1. The CDR3 runs 16 residues. The germline V gene encodes CDR1 DFQATT and CDR2 SNEGSKA (reference sequence). Trimming cost V 5 bases and J 1 base; bases outside gene matches: 6.

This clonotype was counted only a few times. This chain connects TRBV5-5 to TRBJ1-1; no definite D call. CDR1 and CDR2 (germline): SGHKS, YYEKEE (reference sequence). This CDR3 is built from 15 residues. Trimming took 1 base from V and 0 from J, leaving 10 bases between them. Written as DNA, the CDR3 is TGTGCCAGCAGCTTGCTTCGAAACCTGAACACTGAAGCTTTCTTT. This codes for CASSLLRNLNTEAFF.